These T cell receptor beta chains were read from a single sample in a study of beta chain features in type 1 diabetes. Profiling relied on immunoSEQ multiplex PCR, and the TCRdb table lists in-frame clones only, not all of them. The table includes some 410,000 clones, approximately 10% detected once. Sequenced: naive CD4+ T cells from blood. Receptors originate from a woman between 18 and 29 years old in good health. Each CDR3 is given with its conserved first and last residue.

V: TRBV4-2
J: TRBJ2-7
CDR3: CASSQVGTRGYEQYF

V: TRBV30
J: TRBJ1-3
CDR3: CAWSVTRTNYGSGNTIYF

V: TRBV5-1
J: TRBJ2-7
CDR3: CASSTRQGGSYEQYF

V: TRBV18
J: TRBJ1-1
CDR3: CASSPPGRGTTEAFF

V: TRBV11-2
J: TRBJ1-3
CDR3: CASSLPRGGNTIYF

V: TRBV2
J: TRBJ1-1
CDR3: CASRAGTKAFF

V: TRBV6-5
J: TRBJ2-2
CDR3: CASKWTGELFF

V: TRBV7-2
J: TRBJ2-7
CDR3: CASSSYRQGHRYF

V: TRBV14
J: TRBJ2-7
CDR3: CASSRMGLRSGYEQYF

V: TRBV29-1
J: TRBJ1-2
CDR3: CSVGTGVFDGYTF

V: TRBV15
J: TRBJ2-5
CDR3: CATSRGSQGTQYF

V: TRBV2
J: TRBJ2-1
CDR3: CASRSRDREYNEQFF

V: TRBV11-3
J: TRBJ2-6
CDR3: CASSLGQRSNSGANVLTF

V: TRBV4-1
J: TRBJ1-4
CDR3: CASPSGGKLFF

V: TRBV9
J: TRBJ2-3
CDR3: CASSRDRVTDTQYF

V: TRBV18
J: TRBJ2-5
CDR3: CASSPGGSETQYF

V: TRBV30
J: TRBJ1-3
CDR3: CAWRQAGGNTIYF

V: TRBV4-3
J: TRBJ2-1
CDR3: CASSQEPGEYVHEQFF

V: TRBV27
J: TRBJ2-1
CDR3: CASSRFPGGSSDEQFF

V: TRBV9
J: TRBJ2-5
CDR3: CASSGRGGFVETQYF

V: TRBV2
J: TRBJ1-1
CDR3: CAGRTGANTEAFF

V: TRBV9
J: TRBJ1-3
CDR3: CASSVEGSSGNTIYF

V: TRBV5-4
J: TRBJ1-6
CDR3: CASRSQGSPNSPLHF

V: TRBV18
J: TRBJ2-7
CDR3: CASSSGQIYEQYF

V: TRBV29-1
J: TRBJ2-3
CDR3: CSARDPSTDTQYF

V: TRBV5-1
J: TRBJ2-2
CDR3: CASNFPQGWDTGELFF

V: TRBV9
J: TRBJ2-3
CDR3: CASTAGAGNSDTQYF

V: TRBV14
J: TRBJ2-7
CDR3: CASSQDHGRVSYEQYF

V: TRBV4-2
J: TRBJ1-1
CDR3: CASSQDVQGAATEAFF

V: TRBV23-1
J: TRBJ2-1
CDR3: CASSQSFFAGGRTSSYNEQFF

V: TRBV5-4
J: TRBJ1-5
CDR3: CASSPLPQDQPQHF

V: TRBV5-1
J: TRBJ1-2
CDR3: CASSLGPEIYGYTF

V: TRBV9
J: TRBJ2-1
CDR3: CASDREGRWNNEQFF

V: TRBV15
J: TRBJ2-3
CDR3: CATSRDPTDTQYF

V: TRBV28
J: TRBJ1-5
CDR3: CASSLRLGNQPQHF

V: TRBV4-2
J: TRBJ2-1
CDR3: CASSQGGDRQFF

V: TRBV5-4
J: TRBJ2-1
CDR3: CASRHRDRLPGEQFF